Sequencing of this T cell receptor beta chain was carried out in a study of blood T cell repertoires in COVID-19. On the study more broadly: Nucleic acid was either cDNA or gDNA, and it came from T cells, B-cell-depleted T cells, or PBMCs.

Original processing methods: Counts of nucleated cells, estimated from reference gene primer amplification, were obtained. Assay used: immunoSEQ multiplex PCR; TCRdb lists only in-frame clones, some missing. V and J calls and clone size are copied from that table; D and trimming were computed from the DNA. Of roughly 95,000 clones in the sample, 82% are singletons; the top ten hold around 18%. Germline CDR1 reads MGHRA; CDR2 reads YSYEKL. The CDR3 loop spans 14 amino acids. The V gene lost 4 bases and the J gene lost 0 bases, with 10 bases spanning the gap. This clonotype originated in a man aged 80 or over with acute or convalescent COVID-19. The rearrangement uses TRBV4-1 and TRBJ2-7; no firm D call. Sequencing was carried out using peripheral blood. As DNA, the CDR3 is TGCGCCAGCAGCCCTCGACAAAACTCCTACGAGCAGTACTTC. This gives the protein CASSPRQNSYEQYF.